A single sample gave rise to the 10 T cell receptor beta chains below, sequenced in a study of T cells in Graves' hyperthyroidism and ophthalmopathy. RNA transcripts served as the template for amplifying TCR beta CDR3 regions. An initial round of RT-PCR targeting the TCR CDR3 relied on the HTBI primer set. TCRdb processed the multiplex PCR reads anew with MiXCR; each CDR3 protein has one entry. The sample has some 740,000 distinct CDR3 sequences, 11% to 15% seen once. Sequenced: blood. The source of these receptors is a woman between 18 and 29 years old with Graves' hyperthyroidism.

On this clonotype itself: A read error may explain this, as a much larger clone is one base away. V gene TRBV28 combines with J gene TRBJ2-1; TRBD1 matches 7 bases. The CDR3 is 12 amino acids. Germline V gene data show CDR1 as MDHEN and CDR2 as SYDVKM. The V segment lost 5 bases and the J segment 13 bases; nucleotides outside the gene matches: 8. CDR3 nucleotide sequence: TGTGCCAGCAGTGCAACAGGGGAGACCCAGTTCTTC. Its translation: CASSATGETQFF.

This clonotype was observed at least ten times. The rearrangement links TRBV7-9 to TRBJ2-2; D is unresolved. Trimming shortened V by 2 bases and J by 6 bases, and 4 bases separated the two germline ends. Germline V lookup: CDR1 SEHNR, CDR2 FQNEAQ (reference sequence). This CDR3 has 12 amino acids. CDR3 residues: CASSLSSGELFF. The CDR3 coding sequence is TGTGCCAGCAGCTTAAGTTCCGGGGAGCTGTTTTTT. The entire variable domain, with the rest obtained from reference TRBV7-9 and TRBJ2-2, is as follows: DTGVSQNPRHKITKRGQNVTFRCDPISEHNRLYWYRQTLGQGPEFLTYFQNEAQLEKSRLLSDRFSAERPKGSFSTLEIQRTEQGDSAMYLCASSLSSGELFFGEGSRLTVL.

This clonotype was seen at least ten times. The chain recombines TRBV30 with TRBJ2-5; tentatively, D is TRBD2 (6 bases). CDR3 length: 13 amino acids. The germline V gene has CDR1 GTSNPN and CDR2 SVGIG (reference sequence). Trimming took 5 bases from V and 2 from J, leaving 12 bases between them. Here the CDR3 reads CAWGRTTQETQYF. The CDR3 nucleotides read TGTGCCTGGGGTAGGACTACTCAAGAGACCCAGTACTTC.

This clonotype occurred a few times. The chain's CDR3 is CASSVPLSGTSGSDTQYF. The CDR3 DNA reads TGTGCCAGCAGCGTACCGTTATCCGGGACTAGCGGTTCAGATACGCAGTATTTT. The V and J genes are TRBV9 and TRBJ2-3; 11 bases match TRBD2. Trimming cost V 1 base and J 4 bases; bases outside gene matches: 11. The length of the CDR3 is 18 residues. Germline V gene sequence: CDR1 SGDLS, CDR2 YYNGEE.

J is TRBJ2-5 and V is TRBV7-9; 10 bases map to TRBD2. This CDR3 spans 18 amino acids. V shed 4 bases and J 3 bases; nucleotides not matched to a gene: 14. Germline V gives CDR1 SEHNR, CDR2 FQNEAQ (reference sequence). Here the CDR3 DNA reads TGTGCCAGCAGCTCCTTGACAGATAGGACTAGCGGAGAAGAGACCCAGTACTTC. This sequence encodes CASSSLTDRTSGEETQYF.

The table lists this clonotype with many counts. The chain carries TRBV20-1 and TRBJ1-6, with a tentative D call TRBD1 (5 bases). The V gene lost 6 bases and the J gene lost 4 bases, with 13 bases spanning the gap. Germline-derived CDR1 and CDR2 are DFQATT and SNEGSKA (reference sequence). The CDR3 extends over 14 amino acids. The CDR3 sequence is CSAPQATYNSPLHF. CDR3 nucleotides: TGCAGTGCCCCACAGGCTACTTATAATTCACCCCTCCACTTT.

This clonotype was detected many times. This chain uses TRBV27 with TRBJ1-2; D possibly corresponds to TRBD1 (6 bases). V lost 2 bases and J 4 bases, leaving 17 bases between the germline ends. Germline V gene data show CDR1 as MNHEY and CDR2 as SMNVEV (reference sequence). The CDR3 spans 16 residues. This CDR3 is CASSLEATGPLYGYTF. CDR3 in DNA: TGTGCCAGCAGTTTAGAGGCGACAGGTCCACTCTATGGCTACACCTTC.

This clonotype showed up just a few times. The rearrangement joins TRBV6-2 or TRBV6-3 to TRBJ1-5; the D is unclear. CDR1 is MNHEY, CDR2 SVGEGT, per germline. Trimming shortened V by 1 base and J by 1 base, and 5 bases separated the two germline ends. This CDR3 is 14 amino acids long. The CDR3 DNA follows: TGTGCCAGCAGTTACTGCAGGAGCAATCAGCCCCAGCATTTT. Its protein product is CASSYCRSNQPQHF.

This clonotype has ten or more counts. The gene calls are TRBV20-1 and TRBJ1-1, with 8 bases that match TRBD1. After removal of 5 bases from V and 11 bases from J, the junction contained 13 bases not matched to a gene. This CDR3 is 13 amino acids long. Germline assignment: CDR1 DFQATT and CDR2 SNEGSKA (reference sequence). CDR3 coding DNA: TGCAGTGCTCCAACTGACAGGGGCTTTTCGGCTTTCTTT. Translating gives CSAPTDRGFSAFF.

This clonotype was seen once. This may stem from a read error, because a much larger clone lies one nucleotide away. The chain is built from TRBV28 and TRBJ1-1; tentative D call: TRBD1 (6 bases). The CDR3 runs to 11 residues. Trimming removed 2 bases at V and 12 bases at J, with 10 bases between. Germline CDR1 is MDHEN and CDR2 is SYDVKM. Here the CDR3 DNA reads TGTGCCAGCAGTTTAAAACAGGGCTCTTTCTTT. As protein: CASSLKQGSFF.